Listed below are T cell receptor beta chains from one sample, sequenced in a study of blood T cell repertoires in COVID-19. TCRdb keeps only in-frame clones here, not all; method: immunoSEQ multiplex PCR. The sample has 300,000 to 400,000 clones; over 80% are singletons. What was sequenced was PBMCs or T cells enriched from blood (not recorded which). The receptors were sampled from a man aged 25-45 years who had recovered from COVID-19. Each CDR3 is given with its conserved first and last residue. The D gene is left open where the match is weak. Clone sizes are given selectively: once, few, many, or a class where the clone is expanded.

-	TRBD1	TRBV7-9	TRBJ2-5	CASSPIRDRETQYF	TGTGCCAGCAGCCCCATCAGGGACAGGGAGACCCAGTACTTC
-	TRBD1	TRBV15	TRBJ2-7	CATSPGQAISYEQYF	TGTGCCACCAGTCCCGGACAGGCCATCTCCTACGAGCAGTACTTC
-	TRBD2	TRBV5-1	TRBJ2-6	CASSLLFLAGGPGANVLTF	TGCGCCAGCAGCTTGTTGTTCCTAGCGGGGGGGCCTGGGGCCAACGTCCTGACTTTC
-	-	TRBV10-3	TRBJ1-1	CAISTSEGTEAFF	TGTGCCATCAGTACATCAGAGGGCACTGAAGCTTTCTTT
-	TRBD2	TRBV7-9	TRBJ2-3	CASSLGVAGGLSTDTQYF	TGTGCCAGCAGCTTAGGGGTAGCGGGGGGCCTTAGCACAGATACGCAGTATTTT
-	-	TRBV7-8	TRBJ1-1	CASSLAAGGSTEAFF	TGTGCCAGCAGCTTAGCCGCAGGTGGATCCACTGAAGCTTTCTTT
-	-	TRBV29-1	TRBJ2-3	CSVDSGADTQYF	TGCAGCGTTGATTCGGGGGCAGATACGCAGTATTTT
-	-	TRBV19	TRBJ1-6	CASSITGQPLSNSPLHF	TGTGCCAGTAGTATAACCGGACAGCCCTTGTCAAATTCACCCCTCCACTTT
-	-	TRBV28	TRBJ1-5	CASSPQTGSNQPQHF	TGTGCCAGCAGTCCGCAAACGGGTAGCAATCAGCCCCAGCATTTT
-	-	TRBV6-1	TRBJ1-5	CASSESGPQPQHF	TGTGCCAGCAGTGAATCAGGGCCCCAGCCCCAGCATTTT
-	TRBD2	TRBV11-2	TRBJ2-3	CASSLAGGRTDTQYF	TGTGCCAGCAGCCTAGCGGGGGGGCGGACAGATACGCAGTATTTT
-	TRBD2	TRBV27	TRBJ2-1	CASSPTSGGLYNEQFF	TGTGCCAGCAGTCCTACCTCGGGGGGGCTCTACAATGAGCAGTTCTTC
once	TRBD2	TRBV7-6	TRBJ2-1	CASSDLAGGMGNEQFF	TGTGCCAGCAGCGACCTAGCGGGGGGGATGGGCAATGAGCAGTTCTTC
-	TRBD2	TRBV9	TRBJ2-1	CASSGEFSGGPRSSNEQFF	TGTGCCAGCAGCGGTGAATTTAGCGGGGGGCCCCGGTCCTCCAATGAGCAGTTCTTC
-	-	TRBV5-4	TRBJ2-1	CASSDGKFKNEQFF	TGTGCCAGCAGCGACGGGAAATTTAAAAATGAGCAGTTCTTC
-	-	TRBV7-9	TRBJ2-1	CASSFAGYSEQFF	TGTGCCAGCAGCTTCGCGGGCTACTCTGAGCAGTTCTTC
-	-	TRBV3-1/TRBV3-2	TRBJ2-7	CASSQDYAGQIYEQYF	TGTGCCAGCAGCCAAGATTATGCCGGACAGATCTACGAGCAGTACTTC
once	-	TRBV5-8	TRBJ2-7	CASSPTYEQYF	TGTGCCAGCAGCCCCACCTACGAGCAGTACTTC
few	TRBD2	TRBV7-2	TRBJ2-5	CASSLAAASGQETQYF	TGTGCCAGCAGCTTAGCGGCGGCTAGCGGCCAAGAGACCCAGTACTTC
-	-	TRBV19	TRBJ1-4	CASSTPGTFRDEKLFF	TGTGCCAGTAGTACCCCGGGAACTTTTCGGGATGAAAAACTGTTTTTT
-	TRBD1	TRBV7-2	TRBJ1-3	CASSIHRGLGNTIYF	TGTGCCAGCAGCATCCACAGGGGGCTGGGAAACACCATATATTTT
-	-	TRBV9	TRBJ2-7	CASSVGGGVSYEQYF	TGTGCCAGCAGCGTAGGAGGGGGAGTATCCTACGAGCAGTACTTC
-	-	TRBV2	TRBJ2-5	CASSDQDKETQYF	TGTGCCAGCAGTGATCAGGACAAGGAGACCCAGTACTTC
-	TRBD2	TRBV5-1	TRBJ2-3	CASSSLAGSPDTQYF	TGCGCCAGCAGCTCACTAGCGGGGTCCCCTGATACGCAGTATTTT
-	-	TRBV6-6	TRBJ1-3	CASSPGGQSYSGNTIYF	TGTGCCAGCAGTCCGGGCGGGCAGTCCTACTCTGGAAACACCATATATTTT
-	TRBD1	TRBV18	TRBJ1-4	CASSSRTGENEKLFF	TGTGCCAGCTCATCGCGGACAGGGGAAAATGAAAAACTGTTTTTT
once	TRBD2	TRBV11-2	TRBJ2-5	CASSRLTGTTEETQYF	TGTGCCAGCAGCCGCCTGACCGGGACTACTGAAGAGACCCAGTACTTC
once	-	TRBV11-2	TRBJ2-7	CASSVAGTEQYF	TGTGCCAGCAGCGTAGCCGGTACCGAGCAGTACTTC
-	TRBD1	TRBV5-1	TRBJ1-6	CASSLAGQNSPLHF	TGCGCCAGCAGCTTGGCGGGACAGAATTCACCCCTCCACTTT
-	-	TRBV27	TRBJ2-7	CASRPYPGGIYEQYF	TGTGCCAGCCGCCCTTACCCTGGGGGGATCTACGAGCAGTACTTC
-	-	TRBV18	TRBJ2-7	CASSPGLTSYEQYF	TGTGCCAGCTCACCAGGACTGACCTCCTACGAGCAGTACTTC
-	TRBD1	TRBV5-4	TRBJ1-2	CASSLAGGSYGYTF	TGTGCCAGCAGCTTGGCAGGGGGATCCTATGGCTACACCTTC
once	-	TRBV6-2/TRBV6-3	TRBJ1-2	CASSLYWGDYGYTF	TGTGCCAGCAGCCTATATTGGGGAGACTATGGCTACACCTTC
-	-	TRBV5-1	TRBJ2-2	CASSYSRAGELFF	TGCGCCAGCAGCTATAGCAGGGCCGGGGAGCTGTTTTTT
-	-	TRBV4-2	TRBJ2-7	CASSQAGTYEQYF	TGTGCCAGCAGCCAAGCGGGGACCTACGAGCAGTACTTC
-	TRBD2	TRBV9	TRBJ2-1	CASSDSPWGGGSYNEQFF	TGTGCCAGCAGCGATTCACCTTGGGGGGGAGGTTCCTACAATGAGCAGTTCTTC
-	-	TRBV5-1	TRBJ1-2	CASSLADSDGYTF	TGCGCCAGCAGCTTGGCTGACTCGGATGGCTACACCTTC
once	-	TRBV2	TRBJ1-3	CASSPFTGISGNTIYF	TGTGCCAGCAGTCCTTTTACAGGAATCTCTGGAAACACCATATATTTT
-	-	TRBV5-5	TRBJ2-1	CASSLAALAMNEQFF	TGTGCCAGCAGCTTGGCCGCGCTAGCGATGAATGAGCAGTTCTTC
few	TRBD1	TRBV30	TRBJ1-2	CAWKTLTGTGHGYTF	TGTGCCTGGAAGACACTGACCGGGACAGGGCATGGCTACACCTTC
-	-	TRBV12-3/TRBV12-4	TRBJ1-1	CASSFRGTEAFF	TGTGCCAGCAGTTTCCGAGGCACTGAAGCTTTCTTT
-	TRBD1	TRBV6-1	TRBJ2-7	CASSVWDRGPSYEQYF	TGTGCCAGCAGTGTTTGGGACAGGGGGCCCTCCTACGAGCAGTACTTC
-	-	TRBV19	TRBJ1-3	CASTPDSSGNTIYF	TGTGCCAGCACTCCGGACAGCTCTGGAAACACCATATATTTT
-	TRBD2	TRBV24-1	TRBJ2-7	CATSPSGGRTYEQYF	TGTGCCACCAGTCCTAGCGGGGGGCGGACCTACGAGCAGTACTTC
-	TRBD2	TRBV4-1	TRBJ2-2	CASSQVLLAGATNTGELFF	TGCGCCAGCAGCCAAGTTCTATTAGCGGGGGCCACGAACACCGGGGAGCTGTTTTTT
-	TRBD1	TRBV28	TRBJ1-2	CASTGTGRYGYTF	TGTGCCAGCACCGGGACAGGGAGATATGGCTACACCTTC
-	TRBD1	TRBV7-2	TRBJ1-5	CASSLTGPYSNQPQHF	TGTGCCAGCAGCCTGACAGGGCCCTATAGCAATCAGCCCCAGCATTTT
-	-	TRBV11-3	TRBJ2-1	CASSLHRDNEQFF	TGTGCCAGCAGCTTACACAGGGACAATGAGCAGTTCTTC
-	-	TRBV10-1	TRBJ2-7	CASSESIESDEQYF	TGCGCCAGCAGTGAGTCGATCGAATCGGACGAGCAGTACTTC
-	TRBD1	TRBV12-3/TRBV12-4	TRBJ2-7	CASSPGTGEQYF	TGTGCCAGCAGTCCCGGGACAGGGGAGCAGTACTTC
-	-	TRBV10-2	TRBJ2-3	CASSEVGGLADTQYF	TGCGCCAGCAGTGAGGTGGGGGGGCTGGCAGATACGCAGTATTTT
-	-	TRBV2	TRBJ1-5	CASSEAGQSNQPQHF	TGTGCCAGCAGTGAAGCCGGACAGTCCAATCAGCCCCAGCATTTT
-	-	TRBV6-1	TRBJ1-2	CASSEGLTTANYGYTF	TGTGCCAGCAGTGAGGGCCTAACAACTGCTAACTATGGCTACACCTTC
-	-	TRBV28	TRBJ2-7	CASSAPGDYEQYF	TGTGCCAGCAGTGCTCCAGGGGACTACGAGCAGTACTTC
-	-	TRBV6-5	TRBJ2-2	CASSPNTGELFF	TGTGCCAGCAGTCCAAACACCGGGGAGCTGTTTTTT
-	-	TRBV24-1	TRBJ1-6	CATSRGGNSPLHF	TGTGCCACCAGTAGGGGGGGTAATTCACCCCTCCACTTT
-	TRBD2	TRBV7-3	TRBJ2-1	CASSWTSGGYNEQFF	TGTGCCAGCAGCTGGACTAGCGGGGGGTACAATGAGCAGTTCTTC
-	-	TRBV19	TRBJ1-4	CASRIGQGGEKLFF	TGTGCCAGTAGGATCGGACAAGGTGGGGAAAAACTGTTTTTT
-	TRBD1	TRBV28	TRBJ2-3	CASSSRDRGPDTQYF	TGTGCCAGCAGTTCTAGGGACAGGGGACCAGATACGCAGTATTTT
-	-	TRBV6-2/TRBV6-3	TRBJ2-4	CASSYRGTLAKNIQYF	TGTGCCAGCAGTTACCGCGGGACTTTAGCCAAAAACATTCAGTACTTC